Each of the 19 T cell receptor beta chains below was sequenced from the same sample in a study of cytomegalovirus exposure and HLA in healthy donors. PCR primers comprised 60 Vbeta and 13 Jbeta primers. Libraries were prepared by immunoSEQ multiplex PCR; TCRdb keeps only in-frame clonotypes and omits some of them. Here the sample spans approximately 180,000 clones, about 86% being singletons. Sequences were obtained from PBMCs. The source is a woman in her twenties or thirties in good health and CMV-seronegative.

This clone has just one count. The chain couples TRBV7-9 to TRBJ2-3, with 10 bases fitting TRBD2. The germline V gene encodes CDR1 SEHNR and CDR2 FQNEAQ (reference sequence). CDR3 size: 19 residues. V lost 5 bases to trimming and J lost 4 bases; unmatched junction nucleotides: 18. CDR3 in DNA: TGTGCCAGCAGCATAAGCACGCCCCGAGCGGGAGGGGTGGCAGATACGCAGTATTTT. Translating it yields CASSISTPRAGGVADTQYF.

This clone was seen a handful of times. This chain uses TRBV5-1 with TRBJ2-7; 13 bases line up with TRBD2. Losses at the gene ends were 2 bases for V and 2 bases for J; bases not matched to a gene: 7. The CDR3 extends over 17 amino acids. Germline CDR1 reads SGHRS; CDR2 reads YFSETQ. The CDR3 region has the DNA TGCGCCAGCAGCTTACTAGCGGGGGGGACTATTACCTACGAGCAGTACTTC. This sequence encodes CASSLLAGGTITYEQYF.

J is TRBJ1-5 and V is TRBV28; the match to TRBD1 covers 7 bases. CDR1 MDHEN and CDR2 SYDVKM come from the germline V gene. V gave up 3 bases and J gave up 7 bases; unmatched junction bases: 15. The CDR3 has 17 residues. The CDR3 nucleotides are TGTGCCAGCAGTTTGGCAGGGGGGCCACCCTGGCAACAGCCCCAGCATTTT. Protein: CASSLAGGPPWQQPQHF.

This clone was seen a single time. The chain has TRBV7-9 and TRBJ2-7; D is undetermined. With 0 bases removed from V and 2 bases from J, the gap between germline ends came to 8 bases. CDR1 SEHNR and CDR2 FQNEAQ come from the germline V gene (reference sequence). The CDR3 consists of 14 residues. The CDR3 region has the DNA TGTGCCAGCAGCTTAGCGGGCCAAACCTACGAGCAGTACTTC. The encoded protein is CASSLAGQTYEQYF.

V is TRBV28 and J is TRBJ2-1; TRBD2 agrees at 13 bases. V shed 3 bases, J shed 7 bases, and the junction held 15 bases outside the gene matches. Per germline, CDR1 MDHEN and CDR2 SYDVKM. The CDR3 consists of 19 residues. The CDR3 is CASSFFSLAGGPSRNEQFF. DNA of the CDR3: TGTGCCAGCAGTTTCTTCTCACTAGCGGGAGGGCCGTCTAGGAATGAGCAGTTCTTC.

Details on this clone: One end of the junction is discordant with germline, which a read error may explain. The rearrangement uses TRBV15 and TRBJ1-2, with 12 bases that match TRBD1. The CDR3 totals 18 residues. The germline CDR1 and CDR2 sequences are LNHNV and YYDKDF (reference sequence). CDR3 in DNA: TGTGCCACCAGCAGAGATTCCCTGGGACAGGGGGCTAAGTATGGCTACACCTTC. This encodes CATSRDSLGQGAKYGYTF.

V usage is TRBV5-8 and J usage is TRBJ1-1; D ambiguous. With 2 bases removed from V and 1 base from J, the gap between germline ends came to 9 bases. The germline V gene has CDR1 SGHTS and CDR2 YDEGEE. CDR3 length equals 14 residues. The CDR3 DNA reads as TGTGCCAGCAGCTTTGTTCGTAAGAACACTGAAGCTTTCTTT. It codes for CASSFVRKNTEAFF.

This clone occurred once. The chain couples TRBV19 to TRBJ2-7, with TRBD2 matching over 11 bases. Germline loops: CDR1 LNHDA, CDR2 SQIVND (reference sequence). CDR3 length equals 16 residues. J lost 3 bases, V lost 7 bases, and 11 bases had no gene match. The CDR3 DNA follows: TGTGCCAGTAAATCGACCCGACTAGCGGGATACTACGAGCAGTACTTC. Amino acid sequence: CASKSTRLAGYYEQYF.

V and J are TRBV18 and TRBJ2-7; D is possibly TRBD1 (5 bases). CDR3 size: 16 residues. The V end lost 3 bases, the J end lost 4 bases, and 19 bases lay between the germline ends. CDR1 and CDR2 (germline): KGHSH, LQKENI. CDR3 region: CASSPFDSRAFYEQYF. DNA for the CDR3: TGTGCCAGCTCACCTTTCGATAGCAGGGCCTTTTACGAGCAGTACTTC.

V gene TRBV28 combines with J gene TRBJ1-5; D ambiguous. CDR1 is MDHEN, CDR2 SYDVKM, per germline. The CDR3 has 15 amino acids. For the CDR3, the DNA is TGTGCATGTCAAGCCGGAGATAAACTAAATCAGCCCCAGCATTTT. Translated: CACQAGDKLNQPQHF.

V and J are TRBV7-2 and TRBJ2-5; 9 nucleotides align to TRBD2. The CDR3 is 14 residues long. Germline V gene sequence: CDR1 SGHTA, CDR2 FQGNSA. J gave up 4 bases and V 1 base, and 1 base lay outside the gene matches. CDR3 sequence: CASSLVAGVETQYF. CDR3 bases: TGTGCCAGCAGCTTAGTAGCGGGAGTAGAGACCCAGTACTTC.

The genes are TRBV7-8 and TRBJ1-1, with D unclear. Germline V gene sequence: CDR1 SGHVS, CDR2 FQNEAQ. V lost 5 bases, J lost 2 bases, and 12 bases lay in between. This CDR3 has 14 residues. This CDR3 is CASSPTRGNTEAFF. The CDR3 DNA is TGTGCCAGCAGCCCTACACGGGGAAACACTGAAGCTTTCTTT. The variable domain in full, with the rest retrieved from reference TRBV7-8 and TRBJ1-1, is GAGVSQSPRYKVAKRGQDVALRCDPISGHVSLFWYQQALGQGPEFLTYFQNEAQLDKSGLPSDRFFAERPEGSVSTLKIQRTQQEDSAVYLCASSPTRGNTEAFFGQGTRLTVV.

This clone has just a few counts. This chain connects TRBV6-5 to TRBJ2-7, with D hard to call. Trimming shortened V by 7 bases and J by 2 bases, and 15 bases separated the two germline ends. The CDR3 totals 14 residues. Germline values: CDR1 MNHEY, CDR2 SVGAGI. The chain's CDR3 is CASTPRIATYEQYF. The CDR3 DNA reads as TGTGCCAGCACCCCGAGGATCGCCACCTACGAGCAGTACTTC.

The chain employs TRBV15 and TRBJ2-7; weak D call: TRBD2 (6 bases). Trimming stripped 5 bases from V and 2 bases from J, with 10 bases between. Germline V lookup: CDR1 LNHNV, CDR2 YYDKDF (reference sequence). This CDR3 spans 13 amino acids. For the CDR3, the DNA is TGTGCCACCAGCTTCCGCGGGACCTACGAGCAGTACTTC. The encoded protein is CATSFRGTYEQYF.

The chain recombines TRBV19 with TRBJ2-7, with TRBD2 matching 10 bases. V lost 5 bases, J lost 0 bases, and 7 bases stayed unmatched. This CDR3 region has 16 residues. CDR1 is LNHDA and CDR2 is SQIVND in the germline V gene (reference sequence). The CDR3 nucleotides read TGTGCCAGTAGTCGGTCTAGCGGGGGTTACTCCTACGAGCAGTACTTC. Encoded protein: CASSRSSGGYSYEQYF.

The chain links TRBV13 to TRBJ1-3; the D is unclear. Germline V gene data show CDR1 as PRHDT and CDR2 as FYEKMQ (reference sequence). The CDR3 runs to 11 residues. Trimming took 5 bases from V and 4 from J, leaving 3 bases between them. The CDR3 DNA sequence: TGTGCCAGCAGCCTCGGAAACACCATATATTTT. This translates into CASSLGNTIYF.

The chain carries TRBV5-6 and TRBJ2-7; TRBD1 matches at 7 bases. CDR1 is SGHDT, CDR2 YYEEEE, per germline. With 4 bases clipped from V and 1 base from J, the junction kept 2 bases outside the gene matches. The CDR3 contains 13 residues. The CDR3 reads CASSAGGSYEQYF. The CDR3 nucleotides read TGTGCCAGCAGCGCAGGGGGATCCTACGAGCAGTACTTC. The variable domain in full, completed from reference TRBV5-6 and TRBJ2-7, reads DAGVTQSPTHLIKTRGQQVTLRCSPKSGHDTVSWYQQALGQGPQFIFQYYEEEERQRGNFPDRFSGHQFPNYSSELNVNALLLGDSALYLCASSAGGSYEQYFGPGTRLTVT.

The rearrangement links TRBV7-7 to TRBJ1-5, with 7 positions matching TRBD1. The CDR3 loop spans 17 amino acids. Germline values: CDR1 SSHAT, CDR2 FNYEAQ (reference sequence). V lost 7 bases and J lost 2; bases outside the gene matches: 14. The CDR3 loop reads CASIVGTAKLRNQPQHF. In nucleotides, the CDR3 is TGTGCCAGCATCGTAGGGACAGCGAAACTTCGCAATCAGCCCCAGCATTTT.

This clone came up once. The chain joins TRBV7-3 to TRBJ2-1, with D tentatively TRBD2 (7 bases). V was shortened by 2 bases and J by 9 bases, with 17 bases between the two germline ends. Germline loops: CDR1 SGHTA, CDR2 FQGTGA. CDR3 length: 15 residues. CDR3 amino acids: CASSLSGERGGEQFF. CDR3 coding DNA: TGTGCCAGCAGCTTATCGGGGGAGAGGGGGGGTGAGCAGTTCTTC.